The 26 T cell receptor beta chains below were found in one sample sequenced in a study of beta chain features in type 1 diabetes (dated by TCRdb to 2017 to 2018). Libraries were constructed by the immunoSEQ multiplex PCR assay. All of the isolated RNA was reverse transcribed with the High Capacity cDNA Reverse Transcription Kit, so expressed TCRB transcripts were sequenced. The table was pulled from immuneACCESS by TCRdb, which kept in-frame rearrangements only. Such tables lose some clones; where checked, under half of the loss comes from unresolved V genes, and the rest has no known cause. The sample has around 240,000 clones on record, 9.6% of them singletons. Of the sample, around 0.037% is held by the ten largest clones. The sample taken for sequencing was naive CD4+ T cells from blood. This specimen's cell subset or site label, interpreted: true naive CD4+ T cells. These receptors all come from a woman under 30 in good health.

This clone was counted a few times. The chain carries TRBV25-1 and TRBJ2-5; tentatively, D is TRBD2 (5 bases). Trimming took off 6 bases at V and 5 bases at J, with 10 bases between the two ends. This CDR3 is built from 12 residues. From germline, CDR1 is MGHDK and CDR2 SYGVNS. CDR3 amino acids: CASSRLWETQYF. The CDR3 DNA is TGTGCCAGCAGCAGACTATGGGAGACCCAGTACTTC.

Concerning this clone: The identical CDR3 is also encoded by other nucleotide sequences in the sample. The chain joins TRBV6-5 to TRBJ2-7; TRBD1 matches at 9 bases. This CDR3 comprises 15 residues. The junction had 2 bases not matched to a gene; V was cut back by 2 bases and J by 0 bases. Germline-derived CDR1 and CDR2 are MNHEY and SVGAGI. The CDR3 DNA is TGTGCCAGCAGTTACCGGACAGGGGTCTCCTACGAGCAGTACTTC. Its translation is CASSYRTGVSYEQYF.

V gene TRBV19 combines with J gene TRBJ2-5; D is possibly TRBD1 (6 bases). V was cut by 6 bases and J by 3 bases, with 14 bases left in between. CDR1 is LNHDA and CDR2 is SQIVND in the germline V gene (reference sequence). The CDR3 totals 14 residues. CDR3 amino acids: CASRNTGWEETQYF. CDR3 DNA sequence: TGTGCCAGTAGAAACACAGGGTGGGAAGAGACCCAGTACTTC.

This chain joins TRBV9 and TRBJ1-5; 9 nucleotides agree with TRBD1. Germline CDR1 SGDLS, CDR2 YYNGEE. The CDR3 has 14 amino acids. Trimming took 4 bases from V and 10 from J; bases not matched to a gene: 9. The CDR3 loop reads CASSPRQGVGPQHF. The DNA for the CDR3 is TGTGCCAGCAGCCCACGACAGGGGGTAGGTCCCCAGCATTTT. The whole variable domain, filled in from reference TRBV9 and TRBJ1-5, reads DSGVTQTPKHLITATGQRVTLRCSPRSGDLSVYWYQQSLDQGLQFLIQYYNGEERAKGNILERFSAQQFPDLHSELNLSSLELGDSALYFCASSPRQGVGPQHFGDGTRLSIL.

This clone showed up just a few times. The V and J genes are TRBV27 and TRBJ2-3, with D possibly TRBD1 on 6 matching bases. The germline gives CDR1 MNHEY, CDR2 SMNVEV (reference sequence). This CDR3 is built from 15 residues. V lost 7 bases to trimming and J lost 6 bases, with 20 bases between them. Here the CDR3 DNA reads TGTGCCAGCACCCTCTTCTCGGACAGAACGGATACGCAGTATTTT. Its protein is CASTLFSDRTDTQYF.

V usage is TRBV30 and J usage is TRBJ1-2, with D unresolved. Per germline, CDR1 GTSNPN and CDR2 SVGIG (reference sequence). V was trimmed by 3 bases and J by 8 bases, leaving 16 bases between them. The CDR3 runs 13 residues. The CDR3 DNA reads as TGTGCCTGGAGGGTGGAGGACGTCACAGGCTACACCTTC. It yields the protein CAWRVEDVTGYTF.

The V and J genes are TRBV30 and TRBJ2-5; D remains ambiguous. Germline CDR1 reads GTSNPN; CDR2 reads SVGIG (reference sequence). V lost 3 bases and J 3 bases, leaving 2 bases between the germline ends. This CDR3 contains 10 residues. The CDR3 DNA reads TGTGCCTGGAGCGAAGAGACCCAGTACTTC. Its translation is CAWSEETQYF. Full variable domain (rest looked up from reference TRBV30 and TRBJ2-5): SQTIHQWPATLVQPVGSPLSLECTVEGTSNPNLYWYRQAAGRGLQLLFYSVGIGQISSEVPQNLSASRPQDRQFILSSKKLLLSDSGFYLCAWSEETQYFGPGTRLLVL.

The chain joins TRBV5-4 to TRBJ2-6, with D tentatively TRBD1 (6 bases). Germline CDR1 is SGHNT and CDR2 is YYREEE (reference sequence). V lost 0 bases and J 0 bases, leaving 10 bases between the germline ends. The CDR3 has 17 residues. DNA of the CDR3: TGTGCCAGCAGCTTGGGGACAGACCTCTCTGGGGCCAACGTCCTGACTTTC. This gives the protein CASSLGTDLSGANVLTF.

The CDR3 is CASAGGIKRPQHF. CDR3 bases: TGTGCCAGTGCCGGGGGGATAAAAAGGCCCCAGCATTTT. The J gene is TRBJ1-5, the V gene TRBV6-1; TRBD1 is a possible D gene (5 bases). The CDR3 contains 13 residues. In germline, CDR1 is MNHNS, CDR2 SASEGT. With 9 bases removed from V and 9 bases from J, the gap between germline ends came to 18 bases.

This clone has a handful of counts. The rearrangement uses TRBV14 and TRBJ2-5; 12 bases align to TRBD2. The germline gives CDR1 SGHDN, CDR2 FVKESK. This CDR3 comprises 17 residues. The V and J ends lost 1 base and 5 bases, in that order; junction bases with no gene match: 8. The CDR3 loop is CASSQAKTSGSLETQYF. In DNA form, the CDR3 reads TGTGCCAGCAGCCAAGCGAAGACTAGCGGGAGTCTTGAGACCCAGTACTTC.

The V call is TRBV2, the J call TRBJ1-1; 10 nucleotides agree with TRBD1. Germline V CDR1 and CDR2: SNHLY, FYNNEI. The CDR3 totals 13 residues. V shed 6 bases and J 7 bases; nucleotides not matched to a gene: 5. The CDR3 loop is CASSGQGVSEAFF. The DNA of the CDR3 is TGTGCCAGCAGCGGACAGGGGGTCAGTGAAGCTTTCTTT.

This clone turned up a few times. This chain uses TRBV7-2 with TRBJ2-1; 8 bases line up with TRBD2. The CDR3 sequence is 18 residues long. The germline V gene has CDR1 SGHTA and CDR2 FQGNSA. V shed 3 bases, J shed 7 bases, and the junction held 17 bases outside the gene matches. For the CDR3, the DNA is TGTGCCAGCAGCTTTCGCTTAGTCGGGGGGGCGCCTGGAAATGAGCAGTTCTTC. Its protein product is CASSFRLVGGAPGNEQFF.

The genes are TRBV18 and TRBJ1-1; 7 bases map to TRBD1. Per germline, CDR1 KGHSH and CDR2 LQKENI. The CDR3 sequence is 15 residues long. Germline trimming cut 0 bases from V and 1 base from J; bases unmatched to any gene: 2. CDR3 region: CASSPPEGANTEAFF. Here the CDR3 DNA reads TGTGCCAGCTCACCACCTGAGGGGGCGAACACTGAAGCTTTCTTT.

The table lists this clone with a few counts. The chain joins TRBV7-6 to TRBJ2-7; no clear D gene. Trimming took off 1 base at V and 5 bases at J, with 18 bases between the two ends. The CDR3 contains 16 residues. CDR1 is SGHVS and CDR2 is FNYEAQ in the germline V gene. The CDR3 DNA reads TGTGCCAGCAGCTTAGGTTCAGGTCATGGAACCGACGAGCAGTACTTC. It codes for CASSLGSGHGTDEQYF.

The rearrangement uses TRBV19 and TRBJ2-3; D may be TRBD2 (6 bases). Per germline, CDR1 LNHDA and CDR2 SQIVND (reference sequence). V shed 5 bases and J shed 8 bases, with 20 bases lying between them. This CDR3 comprises 15 residues. The CDR3 region has the DNA TGTGCCAGTAGTGTCGGACTACTAGGGTCGACTACGCAGTATTTT. The encoded protein is CASSVGLLGSTTQYF.

This clone was observed a handful of times. V gene TRBV6-5 combines with J gene TRBJ2-7; 11 bases match TRBD2. The CDR3 contains 13 residues. The trim removed 6 bases at V and 7 bases at J, leaving 5 bases unmatched. Germline CDR1 and CDR2: MNHEY and SVGAGI. The CDR3 nucleotides read TGTGCCAGCAGGCTCGGACTAGCGGGTGAGCAGTACTTC. Protein sequence: CASRLGLAGEQYF.

In the case of this clone: This CDR3 is also generated by other DNA sequences in the sample. The chain joins TRBV5-1 to TRBJ2-5; 8 nucleotides line up with TRBD1. The V and J ends lost 0 bases and 2 bases, in that order; junction bases with no gene match: 0. This CDR3 region has 14 residues. CDR1 is SGHRS and CDR2 is YFSETQ in the germline V gene. CDR3 loop: CASSLDRGQETQYF. The CDR3 DNA sequence: TGCGCCAGCAGCTTGGACAGGGGGCAAGAGACCCAGTACTTC.

The chain employs TRBV6-5 and TRBJ2-1; D possibly corresponds to TRBD2 (6 bases). This CDR3 is 11 amino acids long. Per germline, CDR1 MNHEY and CDR2 SVGAGI. Deletions cut 5 bases from V and 9 bases from J, with 8 bases between. The CDR3 sequence is CASSDGGEQFF. The CDR3 DNA is TGTGCCAGCAGTGACGGGGGTGAGCAGTTCTTC.

This clone was observed a handful of times. This rearrangement joins TRBV19 to TRBJ2-7; D may be TRBD1 (6 bases). This CDR3 contains 11 residues. Germline CDR1 reads LNHDA; CDR2 reads SQIVND (reference sequence). Trimming stripped 6 bases from V and 6 bases from J, with 9 bases between. The CDR3 nucleotides are TGTGCCAGTAGCCAGGGGCGCGAGCAGTACTTC. This translates into CASSQGREQYF.

The chain joins TRBV6-6 to TRBJ1-2; D not resolved. V lost 3 bases and J 4 bases, leaving 6 bases between the germline ends. CDR1 is MNHNY and CDR2 is SVGAGI in the germline V gene (reference sequence). The CDR3 spans 12 residues. The CDR3 coding sequence is TGTGCCAGCAGTTATGAGGCCTATGGCTACACCTTC. Its translation: CASSYEAYGYTF.

This clone has only a few counts. The V and J genes are TRBV5-1 and TRBJ2-1; 9 bases map to TRBD2. The CDR3 runs to 16 residues. Germline V CDR1 and CDR2: SGHRS, YFSETQ. The J segment lost 6 bases and the V segment lost 0 bases, leaving 7 bases of the junction unmatched. Written as DNA, the CDR3 is TGCGCCAGCAGCTTGGTTCTAGCGGGAACAGGCAATGAGCAGTTCTTC. Protein sequence: CASSLVLAGTGNEQFF.

This clone was counted only a few times. The rearrangement links TRBV5-1 to TRBJ1-1; D remains ambiguous. CDR3 length: 13 residues. CDR1 is SGHRS and CDR2 is YFSETQ in the germline V gene. The V end lost 0 bases, the J end lost 4 bases, and 7 bases lay between the germline ends. The CDR3 protein is CASSLGTITEAFF. The DNA of the CDR3 is TGCGCCAGCAGCTTGGGAACTATCACTGAAGCTTTCTTT.

The J gene is TRBJ2-1, the V gene TRBV7-3; D is ambiguous. CDR1 and CDR2 from the germline V gene are SGHTA and FQGTGA. This CDR3 comprises 15 residues. V was trimmed by 3 bases and J by 6 bases, leaving 15 bases between them. The CDR3 nucleotides read TGTGCCAGCAGCTTCGGCGGTGGGTCGGGCAATGAGCAGTTCTTC. Translated: CASSFGGGSGNEQFF. Full variable domain (remainder filled in from reference TRBV7-3 and TRBJ2-1): GAGVSQTPSNKVTEKGKYVELRCDPISGHTALYWYRQSLGQGPEFLIYFQGTGAADDSGLPNDRFFAVRPEGSVSTLKIQRTERGDSAVYLCASSFGGGSGNEQFFGPGTRLTVL.

The chain carries TRBV12-5 and TRBJ1-1, with 7 bases aligning to TRBD1. Per the germline V gene, CDR1 is LGHNT and CDR2 is FRNRAP. The CDR3 loop spans 16 amino acids. The V and J ends lost 4 bases and 8 bases, in that order; junction bases with no gene match: 16. CDR3 amino acids: CASGSGTRDSLQEAFF. CDR3 nucleotides: TGTGCTAGTGGTTCGGGCACTCGGGACAGCCTACAAGAAGCTTTCTTT.

The V and J genes are TRBV27 and TRBJ2-6, with D tentatively TRBD2 (5 bases). Trimming removed 5 bases at V and 4 bases at J, with 12 bases between. Germline V gives CDR1 MNHEY, CDR2 SMNVEV (reference sequence). This CDR3 has 15 residues. The CDR3 nucleotides are TGTGCCAGCAGTCCACAGCGGTCCGGGGCCAACGTCCTGACTTTC. Its translation: CASSPQRSGANVLTF.

In this sample, this clone turned up a few times. This chain uses TRBV7-9 with TRBJ2-1, with D possibly matching TRBD2 (6 bases). Deletions cut 6 bases from V and 0 bases from J, with 15 bases between. The CDR3 has 16 amino acids. Germline CDR1 and CDR2: SEHNR and FQNEAQ (reference sequence). The CDR3 nucleotides read TGTGCCAGCAGATCTAATAGCGGATACTCCTACAATGAGCAGTTCTTC. Translating it yields CASRSNSGYSYNEQFF.